This is a list of T cell receptor beta chains from one sample in a study of shared clonotypes between healthy human individuals. Only in-frame clones appear in the TCRdb table, and some are missing; sequencing was by immunoSEQ multiplex PCR. The sample includes about 600,000 clones, around 97% of them seen just once. The sample taken for sequencing was naive CD4+ T cells sorted from blood. The receptors come from a woman aged 25-40 years in good health. CDR3s include the opening cysteine and the closing phenylalanine or tryptophan. D genes are given only for firm matches. The size of a clone is reported for some rows only, either as once, few or many, or as a class for expanded clones.

DNA | CDR3 | D | J | size | V
TGTGCCAGCAGTTTTGGACAGACAACTAATGAAAAACTGTTTTTT | CASSFGQTTNEKLFF | . | TRBJ1-4 | . | TRBV28
TGTGCCAGTAACCCTAGCGGGAGGGACTCCTACAATGAGCAGTTCTTC | CASNPSGRDSYNEQFF | TRBD2 | TRBJ2-1 | . | TRBV2
TGTGCCAGCAGTTCTCCTAGCGGGAGAGGGTACGAGCAGTACTTC | CASSSPSGRGYEQYF | TRBD2 | TRBJ2-7 | . | TRBV6-5
TGCGCCAGCAGCCAAGATTGGGTGTTTGGCACAGATACGCAGTATTTT | CASSQDWVFGTDTQYF | . | TRBJ2-3 | . | TRBV4-1
TGTGCCAGCAGTTTGGGTCTATCAGATTTTCAAGAGACCCAGTACTTC | CASSLGLSDFQETQYF | . | TRBJ2-5 | once | TRBV28
TGTGCCAGCGAAACAGGGTGGGGGCTCACAGATACGCAGTATTTT | CASETGWGLTDTQYF | . | TRBJ2-3 | . | TRBV28
TGTGCCAGCAGCCGCCTTACTAGCTCTATTTCGAATACGCAGTATTTT | CASSRLTSSISNTQYF | . | TRBJ2-3 | . | TRBV28
TGCGCCAGCAGCTTGACTAGCGCCAAGACGCAGTATTTT | CASSLTSAKTQYF | TRBD2 | TRBJ2-3 | . | TRBV5-1
TGTGCCAGCAGTGCGCGCCCCTCCTCAGGGCAAAATTCTAACTATGGCTACACCTTC | CASSARPSSGQNSNYGYTF | . | TRBJ1-2 | . | TRBV27
TGTGCCAGCAGTGCTGCCAGCTCTGGAAACACCATATATTTT | CASSAASSGNTIYF | . | TRBJ1-3 | . | TRBV28
TGCGCCAGTACACTCCTAGCGGGAGCGGAGACCCAGTACTTC | CASTLLAGAETQYF | TRBD2 | TRBJ2-5 | . | TRBV5-1
TGTGCCAGCAGCTTCGGAGCTTCACTATACACCTTC | CASSFGASLYTF | . | TRBJ1-2 | . | TRBV5-6
TGTGCCAGCAGTTATCGGGGACAGCAGAATGAAAAACTGTTTTTT | CASSYRGQQNEKLFF | TRBD1 | TRBJ1-4 | . | TRBV6-5
TGTGCCATCAGATCGGACGGGGCTTCCAATGAGCAGTTCTTC | CAIRSDGASNEQFF | . | TRBJ2-1 | . | TRBV10-3
TGTGCCAGCACCCACCGCGGGGGAGTATTTTACAATGAGCAGTTCTTC | CASTHRGGVFYNEQFF | TRBD2 | TRBJ2-1 | . | TRBV27
TGTGCCAGCAACTCGGAGGGCATCTCCTACAATGAGCAGTTCTTC | CASNSEGISYNEQFF | . | TRBJ2-1 | . | TRBV2